This T cell receptor beta chain appears in the sequencing data of a study of T cell responses to AZD1222 COVID-19 vaccine. Clones were read by immunoSEQ multiplex PCR, and TCRdb kept only the in-frame ones, dropping some. The sample lists 80,000 or so clones; roughly nine tenths were seen once. V lost 0 bases to trimming and J lost 2 bases, with 6 bases between them. Germline CDR1 is SGHRS and CDR2 is YFSETQ. The CDR3 consists of 15 residues. This clone was seen only once. What it binds is unknown. Study-wide points: Epitopes outside B.1.351 and B.1.1.7 mutated regions reportedly drew nearly half of spike TCRs. Only a handful of people who got AZD1222 tested seropositive at baseline. Repertoire sampling happened only post peak T cell response.

This sequence originates from an adult in good health. This chain connects TRBV5-1 to TRBJ2-6; weak D call: TRBD2 (5 bases). Sample: peripheral blood, taken on day 0 of AZD1222 vaccination. CDR3: CASSLAGTGANVLTF. CDR3 coding DNA: TGCGCCAGCAGCTTGGCGGGGACTGGGGCCAACGTCCTGACTTTC.